This record looks at one T cell receptor beta chain sequence and its context. This entry is derived from a study of Graves' ophthalmopathy and Graves' hyperthyroidism. V lost 6 bases to trimming and J lost 5 bases, with 22 bases between them. The CDR3 loop spans 16 amino acids. Germline CDR1 and CDR2: SNHLY and FYNNEI. From RNA, the CDR3 regions of TCR beta chains were amplified and sequenced. First-round RT-PCR employed HTBI primers, with a second-round multiplex PCR after it. TCRdb ran MiXCR on the multiplex PCR reads and lists one entry per CDR3 protein. The sample has 450,000 to 600,000 distinct CDR3 sequences, roughly 39% seen once.

The clonotype comes from an adult man with Graves' hyperthyroidism. The chain joins TRBV2 to TRBJ2-5; D might be TRBD1 (6 bases). Source material: peripheral blood or thyroid tissue (not recorded which). CDR3 loop: CASRNQGTNTGETQYF. The CDR3 region has the DNA TGTGCCAGCAGAAACCAGGGGACGAACACCGGGGAGACCCAGTACTTC.